This note documents a single T cell receptor (beta chain) sequence. Its antigen is unknown. The record has no base qualities; no much larger clone is one base away. These data are taken from a study of shared clonotypes between healthy human individuals (dated by TCRdb to 2018 to 2020). Some background on the complete study: A few men and two women, aged 18 to 49 years, made up the cohort. For each donor, CD4 naive and CD4 memory were each run on three plates, CD8 naive on two plates, and CD8 memory on one plate. Blood TCR repertoires of roughly 5 healthy adults were deeply sequenced to estimate repertoire size and the extent of clonotype sharing between individuals. Libraries were prepared and TCR repertoires were sequenced by different laboratories using diverse techniques, in order to increase sequencing depth and limit assay-specific biases. Per donor, leukapheresis produced somewhere between about 0.8 and 9 billion PBMCs.

Looking up the germline V gene yields CDR1 SNHLY and CDR2 FYNNEI. Spanning cysteine to phenylalanine, the CDR3 consists of 13 amino acids. Only the CDR3 portion is preserved as DNA: 39 bases, with reading frame beginning at the first base. Trimming takes 7 bases from V and 2 bases from J, and the germline ends sit 12 bases apart. What the authors observed across the whole study: Even with the large sequencing depth, rarefaction of the sorted-subset datasets indicated that sequencing was incomplete. Compared with non-shared clonotypes, the clonotypes found in all four sorted-subset donors had higher generation probabilities. Because the study included only a small number of donors, the genetic and exposure-history diversity represented was limited. Pairwise subsampling led to the expectation that sequencing depth would affect the degree of clonotype sharing among donors. Sampling was restricted to blood, and TCR repertoires in tissue are likely to differ from TCR repertoires in blood. Larger estimated clonotype richness was generally found for naive subsets than for memory subsets. Across four donors, approximately 5% of naive CD4, 3.5% of naive CD8, about 2.3% of memory CD4, and 0.4% of memory CD8 clonotypes were shared.

Using the deep immunoSEQ assay, multiplex PCR amplified TCR CDR3 regions from genomic DNA. Extracted genomic DNA from each cell subset was distributed evenly across all wells of several immunoSEQ 96-well plates, and each plate was treated as a replicate. For sorted subsets, around 0.2 ug of genomic DNA, equivalent to 30,000 or so T cell genomes, went into each replicate PCR. Purified libraries were measured with a Qubit 3.0 fluorometer, size-checked on a Bioanalyzer 2100, and measured again with the KAPA Library Quantification kit. Every immunoSEQ 96-well plate was sequenced on a separate single-read 150-cycle Illumina NextSeq 550 flow cell. The study's processing was this. The immunoSEQ output contained only junctional sequences without quality scores, so filtering could not match that applied to full-length reads. To assign V/J genes and CDR3, sequences were annotated using PyIR, a Python wrapper for IgBLAST v1.9, with IMGT germline references. Any read was removed if the V/J assignment was weak (E-value above 1e-6), the CDR3 was missing, or the read contained stop codons, out-of-frame junctions, or ambiguous translated residues. A V3J clonotype was defined by an identical inferred V gene, J gene, and CDR3 amino acid sequence. Percentage overlap between repertoires was calculated by dividing the number of shared unique clonotypes by the size of the smaller repertoire. Richness of each repertoire was evaluated using RTK rarefaction, the Chao1 estimator, and Recon v2.1 estimates of unobserved clonotypes. Generation probabilities for all TCRbeta clonotypes obtained by the gDNA method from four donors were computed using OLGA. TCRdb stores this immuneACCESS table with in-frame sequences only. Part of the clones is absent; in the studies checked, under half of the shortfall reflects unresolved V genes, and no reason is known for the rest. The V and J calls and clone size are taken from that table; D and trimming were inferred from the DNA. Counted in this sample were about 700,000 clones; about 74% of them appeared once. The ten largest account for over 1.5% of the sample.

Donors were healthy HIV-negative adults with no recently reported acute infections or vaccinations. Every donor was a Caucasian adult residing in Nashville, Tennessee, USA. CD4+ T cells were enriched through magnetic negative selection, after which naive cells were positively selected on CD45RA and the remaining negative fraction served as the memory subset. Blood was obtained by leukapheresis, after which PBMCs were separated by Ficoll-Histopaque density gradient centrifugation and cryopreserved in liquid nitrogen vapor phase. Analytical flow cytometry was used to check the purity and quantity of every magnetically sorted T cell population. Genomic DNA was isolated from each sorted fraction and quantified by UV absorbance on a Nanodrop 2000c.

Sequencing was done on a sample of memory CD4+ T cells sorted from blood. What the cell subset or site label conveys for this sample: CD45RA-negative fraction. The rearrangement joined TRBV2 to TRBJ2-7, and perhaps TRBD2 as D gene, on 5 matching bases. The TCR originated in a young woman in good health. The sequence in DNA is TGTGCCAGCACTCCGGACTTCACCTACGAGCAGTACTTC. This codes for CASTPDFTYEQYF.